This passage covers 5 T cell receptor beta chains from one sample sequenced in a study of T cells in Graves' hyperthyroidism and ophthalmopathy. From RNA transcripts, TCR beta CDR3 regions were amplified. The primer set for the first-round RT-PCR of the TCR CDR3 was HTBI. A single record per CDR3 protein comes from TCRdb applying MiXCR to the multiplex PCR reads. In the table there are 500,000 to 800,000 distinct CDR3 sequences, approximately 14% of which are singletons. Sequenced sample: blood. The receptors stem from a woman between 50 and 59 years old with Graves' ophthalmopathy.

About this clonotype: One end of the junction is discordant with germline, which a read error may explain. The J gene is TRBJ1-2, the V gene TRBV12-3 or TRBV12-4, with 9 bases fitting TRBD1. The CDR3 is 13 amino acids. In DNA, the CDR3 is TGTGCCAGCAGTCCAGCCGGGACAGGGTTTTTCGCCTTC. Translation: CASSPAGTGFFAF.

This clonotype is a singleton in its sample. This rearrangement joins TRBV6-1 to TRBJ2-1; D may correspond to TRBD1 or TRBD2 (5 bases each). The V end was cut by 6 bases, the J end by 15 bases, with 18 bases between. This CDR3 has 12 amino acids. Germline CDR1 is MNHNS and CDR2 is SASEGT. CDR3 loop: CASSEGFGTRFF. CDR3 nucleotide sequence: TGTGCCAGCAGCGAGGGCTTCGGGACCAGGTTCTTC.

This clonotype has just a few counts. The V call is TRBV29-1, the J call TRBJ2-2; 8 bases align to TRBD2. V dropped 4 bases and J dropped 8; count of bases not matched to a gene: 6. The CDR3 loop spans 13 amino acids. Germline CDR1 SQVTM, CDR2 ANQGSEA. The CDR3 DNA follows: TGCAGCGTTGGTAGCGGGATAGCTGGGGAGCTGTTTTTT. Translation: CSVGSGIAGELFF.

V gene TRBV18 combines with J gene TRBJ2-7; possibly TRBD1 or TRBD2 for D (5 bases each). CDR3 length: 14 amino acids. Germline loops: CDR1 KGHSH, CDR2 LQKENI. V lost 3 bases and J lost 0, with 9 bases in between. This chain's CDR3 is CASSPGAYSYEQYF. The CDR3, as DNA: TGTGCCAGCTCACCCGGGGCCTACTCCTACGAGCAGTACTTC. Full variable domain (remainder filled in from reference TRBV18 and TRBJ2-7): NAGVMQNPRHLVRRRGQEARLRCSPMKGHSHVYWYRQLPEEGLKFMVYLQKENIIDESGMPKERFSAEFPKEGPSILRIQQVVRGDSAAYFCASSPGAYSYEQYFGPGTRLTVT.

This clonotype was seen repeatedly, ten times or more. The gene calls are TRBV5-8 and TRBJ1-1; TRBD1 matches 7 bases. This CDR3 has 14 amino acids. V dropped 9 bases and J dropped 1; count of bases not matched to a gene: 9. The V gene's germline CDR1 is SGHTS and CDR2 YDEGEE. In DNA form, the CDR3 reads TGTGCCACCTCGACCGGGACAGCGAACACTGAAGCTTTCTTT. This sequence encodes CATSTGTANTEAFF.